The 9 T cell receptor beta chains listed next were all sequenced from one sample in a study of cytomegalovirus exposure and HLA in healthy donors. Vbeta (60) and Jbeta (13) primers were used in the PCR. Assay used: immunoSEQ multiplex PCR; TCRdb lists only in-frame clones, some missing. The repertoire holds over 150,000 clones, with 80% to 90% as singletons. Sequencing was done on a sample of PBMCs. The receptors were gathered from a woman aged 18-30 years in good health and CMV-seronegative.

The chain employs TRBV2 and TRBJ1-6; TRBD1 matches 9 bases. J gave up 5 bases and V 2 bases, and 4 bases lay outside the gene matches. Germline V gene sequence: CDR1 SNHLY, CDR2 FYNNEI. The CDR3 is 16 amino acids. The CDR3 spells CASSEYGTGNNSPLHF. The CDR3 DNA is TGTGCCAGCAGTGAATATGGGACAGGGAATAATTCACCCCTCCACTTT.

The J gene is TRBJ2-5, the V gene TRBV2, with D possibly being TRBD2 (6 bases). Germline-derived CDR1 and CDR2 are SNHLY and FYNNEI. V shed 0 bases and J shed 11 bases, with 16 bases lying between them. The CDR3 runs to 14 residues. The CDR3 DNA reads TGTGCCAGCAGTGAAGCTCGGCAGCCGGGGGAGCAGTACTTC. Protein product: CASSEARQPGEQYF.

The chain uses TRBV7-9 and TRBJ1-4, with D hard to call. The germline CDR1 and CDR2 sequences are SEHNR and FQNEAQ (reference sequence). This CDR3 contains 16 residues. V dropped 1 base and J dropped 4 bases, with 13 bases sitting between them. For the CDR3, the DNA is TGTGCCAGCAGCTTAGTTTTAGAGCGAAGTAATGAAAAACTGTTTTTT. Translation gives CASSLVLERSNEKLFF.

CDR3 residues: CASSYRTGGTNEKLFF. The CDR3 nucleotides read TGCGCCAGCAGCTATCGGACAGGGGGAACTAATGAAAAACTGTTTTTT. The chain joins TRBV5-1 to TRBJ1-4; 10 bases match TRBD1. V lost 3 bases to trimming and J lost 1 base; unmatched junction nucleotides: 3. The CDR3 loop spans 16 amino acids. The germline gives CDR1 SGHRS, CDR2 YFSETQ.

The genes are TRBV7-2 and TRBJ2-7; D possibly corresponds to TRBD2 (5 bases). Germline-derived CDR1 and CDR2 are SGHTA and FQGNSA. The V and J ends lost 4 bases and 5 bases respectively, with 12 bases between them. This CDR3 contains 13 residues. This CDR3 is CASSSYLANEQYF. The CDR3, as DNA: TGTGCCAGCAGCTCCTACCTAGCTAACGAGCAGTACTTC.

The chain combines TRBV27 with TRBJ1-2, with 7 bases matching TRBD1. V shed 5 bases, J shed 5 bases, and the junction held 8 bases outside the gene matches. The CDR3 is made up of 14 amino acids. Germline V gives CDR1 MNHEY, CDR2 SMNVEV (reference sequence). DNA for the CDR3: TGTGCCAGCAGTCACCCCGGGACAGAATATGGCTACACCTTC. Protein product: CASSHPGTEYGYTF.

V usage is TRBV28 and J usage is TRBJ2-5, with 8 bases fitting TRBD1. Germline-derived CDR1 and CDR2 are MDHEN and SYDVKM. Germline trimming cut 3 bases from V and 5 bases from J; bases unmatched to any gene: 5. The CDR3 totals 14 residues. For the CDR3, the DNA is TGTGCCAGCAGTTTCGGGCAGGGGGCCGAGACCCAGTACTTC. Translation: CASSFGQGAETQYF. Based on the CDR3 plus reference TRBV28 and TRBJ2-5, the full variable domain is DVKVTQSSRYLVKRTGEKVFLECVQDMDHENMFWYRQDPGLGLRLIYFSYDVKMKEKGDIPEGYSVSREKKERFSLILESASTNQTSMYLCASSFGQGAETQYFGPGTRLLVL.

The CDR3 DNA is TGTGCCAGCAGTCCCCGACGGACAGGGGACGAAAAACTGTTTTTT. This gives the protein CASSPRRTGDEKLFF. The rearrangement joins TRBV6-5 to TRBJ1-4; 9 bases are a match to TRBD1. The CDR3 has 15 amino acids. The V and J ends lost 5 bases and 8 bases, in that order; junction bases with no gene match: 9. CDR1 MNHEY and CDR2 SVGAGI come from the germline V gene.

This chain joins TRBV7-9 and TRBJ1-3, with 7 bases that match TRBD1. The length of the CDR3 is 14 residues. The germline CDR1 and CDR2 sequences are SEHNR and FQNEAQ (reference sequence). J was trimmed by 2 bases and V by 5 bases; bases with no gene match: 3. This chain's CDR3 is CASSLQGPGNTIYF. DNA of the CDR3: TGTGCCAGCAGCCTACAGGGGCCTGGAAACACCATATATTTT.